This T cell receptor gamma chain was sequenced for a study of gamma-delta chains in newborns, infants, children. Study-level information: Innate gammadelta T cells reportedly expand polyclonally right after birth, driven by microbial exposure, per the title.

Comments on this clone: Additional DNA sequences in this sample encode the identical CDR3.

Trimming removed 1 base from V and 6 bases from J; junction bases left unmatched: 0. The CDR3 is made up of 11 amino acids. Germline-derived CDR1 and CDR2 are EGSNGY and YDSYNSKV. TCRdb used CATT to re-call clones from the reads. The data show some 1,000 gamma-chain clones, roughly 34% seen once. The specimen was blood. V gene TRGV2 combines with J gene TRGJ1 or TRGJ2. TCRdb offers no J gene call, so here the DNA was matched to germline to obtain one. The TCR originated in a child who was a newborn, infant or young child, either healthy, febrile or measles-vaccinated (not recorded which). The CDR3: CATWDGYKKLF. The CDR3 bases are TGTGCCACCTGGGACGGTTATAAGAAACTCTTT.